The 25 T cell receptor beta chains presented below share a single source sample, sequenced in a study of T-cell memory formation after mild COVID-19. Via MiXCR, TCRdb re-called the 5' RACE reads, giving one row per CDR3 protein. The data hold about 190,000 distinct CDR3 sequences, with around 17% observed a single time. The sequencing sample was made of PBMCs or a T cell subset sorted from them (not recorded which). The source is an adult woman who had mild COVID-19 (a few samples of this study predate the infection). Cell type and time point are not known.

This clonotype was counted at least ten times. The chain uses TRBV7-9 and TRBJ1-2; 10 positions agree with TRBD1. The CDR3 is 18 residues long. V lost 3 bases, J lost 2 bases, and 12 bases stayed unmatched. Germline V lookup: CDR1 SEHNR, CDR2 FQNEAQ (reference sequence). In DNA, the CDR3 is TGTGCCAGCAGCTTCAGAGGTCGGGGGGGACAGGGGAACTATGGCTACACCTTC. This codes for CASSFRGRGGQGNYGYTF. Complete variable domain (other parts from reference TRBV7-9 and TRBJ1-2): DTGVSQNPRHKITKRGQNVTFRCDPISEHNRLYWYRQTLGQGPEFLTYFQNEAQLEKSRLLSDRFSAERPKGSFSTLEIQRTEQGDSAMYLCASSFRGRGGQGNYGYTFGSGTRLTVV.

This clonotype was picked up many times. V and J are TRBV30 and TRBJ2-7; 9 bases match TRBD1. V trimming: 3 bases; J trimming: 3 bases; junction bases outside the gene matches: 15. The germline V gene has CDR1 GTSNPN and CDR2 SVGIG (reference sequence). The CDR3 covers 17 residues. The CDR3 DNA reads as TGTGCCTGGAGAGCCCTAACCCCAGGGACAGGGTACTACGAGCAGTACTTC. It is translated as CAWRALTPGTGYYEQYF.

This clonotype showed up just a few times. This chain joins TRBV10-3 and TRBJ2-7; 7 positions match TRBD1. J gave up 3 bases and V 6 bases, and 5 bases lay outside the gene matches. Germline V gives CDR1 ENHRY, CDR2 SYGVKD. This CDR3 region has 13 residues. CDR3 sequence (DNA): TGTGCCATCAGCCCCCAGGGGGACTACGAGCAGTACTTC. The encoded protein is CAISPQGDYEQYF.

V gene TRBV7-2 combines with J gene TRBJ1-3, with D perhaps matching TRBD1 (5 bases). The CDR3 contains 15 residues. Germline V gives CDR1 SGHTA, CDR2 FQGNSA. The V end lost 3 bases, the J end lost 2 bases, and 11 bases lay between the germline ends. The CDR3 here is CASSFRAGTGNTIYF. The CDR3 DNA reads TGTGCCAGCAGCTTTCGGGCAGGGACTGGAAACACCATATATTTT.

The rearrangement joins TRBV9 to TRBJ1-1; D remains unclear. The CDR3 loop spans 12 amino acids. The germline V gene has CDR1 SGDLS and CDR2 YYNGEE. Trimming pared 4 bases from V and 7 bases from J, leaving 11 bases between. The DNA for the CDR3 is TGTGCCAGCAGCCCCGACGTCGGTGAAGCTTTCTTT. It yields the protein CASSPDVGEAFF.

There are a few counts of this clonotype. This sequence joins TRBV2 and TRBJ2-2, with D unclear. The CDR3 runs 14 residues. Germline V CDR1 and CDR2: SNHLY, FYNNEI. Trimming removed 2 bases at V and 2 bases at J, with 6 bases between. CDR3 region: CASSESSNTGELFF. In DNA, the CDR3 is TGTGCCAGCAGTGAATCCTCCAACACCGGGGAGCTGTTTTTT.

This clonotype showed up just a few times. V is TRBV4-1 and J is TRBJ2-5; D ambiguous. The CDR3 runs to 13 residues. Trimming took off 2 bases at V and 4 bases at J, with 8 bases between the two ends. Germline CDR1 and CDR2: MGHRA and YSYEKL. The CDR3 DNA sequence: TGCGCCAGCAGCCAATGGACCCTAGAGACCCAGTACTTC. Translation: CASSQWTLETQYF.

There are a few counts of this clonotype. The chain joins TRBV2 to TRBJ1-5; tentative D call: TRBD1 (5 bases). V lost 6 bases and J lost 0, with 12 bases in between. In germline, CDR1 is SNHLY, CDR2 FYNNEI. The CDR3 has 15 residues. The CDR3 region is CASRATDYSNQPQHF. CDR3 bases: TGTGCCAGCAGGGCGACAGATTATAGCAATCAGCCCCAGCATTTT.

The CDR3 region is CASVREETQYF. CDR3 coding DNA: TGTGCCAGCGTCAGGGAGGAGACCCAGTACTTC. V is TRBV7-9 and J is TRBJ2-5, with D tentatively TRBD1 or TRBD2 (5 bases each). The CDR3 length is 11 residues. Trimming cost V 8 bases and J 5 bases, with 9 bases left between them. Germline V gives CDR1 SEHNR, CDR2 FQNEAQ (reference sequence).

The rearrangement uses TRBV12-3 or TRBV12-4 and TRBJ2-2; the D gene is possibly TRBD1 (5 bases). The V end was cut by 5 bases, the J end by 5 bases, with 9 bases between. The CDR3 sequence is 13 residues long. This chain's CDR3 is CASSGQLTGELFF. CDR3 sequence (DNA): TGTGCCAGCAGTGGACAACTAACCGGGGAGCTGTTTTTT.

Concerning this clonotype itself: At one end, the junction sequence differs from germline, possibly due to a read error. V usage is TRBV29-1 and J usage is TRBJ1-4, with D maybe TRBD1 (5 bases). Germline V gene lookup returns CDR1 SQVTM and CDR2 ANQGSEA. The CDR3 runs 11 residues. DNA of the CDR3: TGCAGCGTTGCGGCCCCCGGGACCCTGATTTTT. This translates into CSVAAPGTLIF.

V is TRBV11-1 and J is TRBJ2-1, with TRBD1 matching 12 bases. Germline values: CDR1 SGHAT, CDR2 FQDESV (reference sequence). The CDR3 runs to 15 residues. V lost 5 bases to trimming and J lost 6 bases; unmatched junction nucleotides: 5. CDR3 in amino acids: CASSQRDRGRNEQFF. The DNA for the CDR3 is TGTGCCAGCAGCCAACGGGACAGGGGGCGCAATGAGCAGTTCTTC.

J is TRBJ2-1 and V is TRBV7-2, with 9 bases matching TRBD1. The CDR3 consists of 16 residues. CDR1 and CDR2 (germline): SGHTA, FQGNSA. Germline trimming cut 4 bases from V and 7 bases from J; bases unmatched to any gene: 11. CDR3 protein: CASSSRGGTGRNEQFF. Written as DNA, the CDR3 is TGTGCCAGCAGCTCAAGGGGGGGGACAGGGCGAAATGAGCAGTTCTTC.

Details on this clonotype: One end of the junction fails to match germline, which may point to a read error. The V and J genes are TRBV7-3 and TRBJ1-1, with D perhaps TRBD1 (5 bases). The CDR3 loop spans 15 amino acids. Germline V gives CDR1 SGHTA, CDR2 FQGTGA. In nucleotides, the CDR3 is TGTGCCAGCAGCTTAACGGGGACCACGGGAACTGAAGCTCTCTTT. Amino acids: CASSLTGTTGTEALF. The variable domain in full, with the rest retrieved from reference TRBV7-3 and TRBJ1-1, is GAGVSQTPSNKVTEKGKYVELRCDPISGHTALYWYRQSLGQGPEFLIYFQGTGAADDSGLPNDRFFAVRPEGSVSTLKIQRTERGDSAVYLCASSLTGTTGTEALFGQGTRLTVV.

Only a few counts were recorded for this clonotype. The chain couples TRBV14 to TRBJ2-5, with TRBD2 matching over 11 bases. The CDR3 sequence is 17 residues long. Germline CDR1 is SGHDN and CDR2 is FVKESK. V gave up 4 bases and J gave up 1 base; unmatched junction bases: 8. CDR3 region: CASSPIAGGGTQETQYF. The CDR3 bases are TGTGCCAGCAGCCCAATAGCGGGAGGGGGAACCCAAGAGACCCAGTACTTC. Full variable domain (remainder filled in from reference TRBV14 and TRBJ2-5): EAGVTQFPSHSVIEKGQTVTLRCDPISGHDNLYWYRRVMGKEIKFLLHFVKESKQDESGMPNNRFLAERTGGTYSTLKVQPAELEDSGVYFCASSPIAGGGTQETQYFGPGTRLLVL.

This clonotype was picked up a small number of times. The chain joins TRBV5-1 to TRBJ2-7; D uncertain. The CDR3 spans 13 residues. Looked up from germline, CDR1 is SGHRS and CDR2 is YFSETQ. Trimming shortened V by 2 bases and J by 4 bases, and 10 bases separated the two germline ends. As DNA, the CDR3 is TGCGCCAGCAGCTTCCGACTGGGGTACGAGCAGTACTTC. Translating gives CASSFRLGYEQYF.

The chain links TRBV7-2 to TRBJ2-3; D might be TRBD1 (5 bases). The germline V gene has CDR1 SGHTA and CDR2 FQGNSA. V lost 1 base to trimming and J lost 2 bases, with 10 bases between them. The CDR3 extends over 15 amino acids. The CDR3 sequence: CASSLEGWATDTQYF. DNA of the CDR3: TGTGCCAGCAGCTTAGAGGGGTGGGCCACAGATACGCAGTATTTT.

The gene calls are TRBV6-1 and TRBJ1-5; TRBD1 aligns across 7 bases. The CDR3 extends over 15 amino acids. Trimming at V came to 1 base and at J to 7 bases, leaving 7 bases not matched to a gene. The germline V gene has CDR1 MNHNS and CDR2 SASEGT. CDR3: CASSEGQGAQQPQHF. The CDR3 DNA reads TGTGCCAGCAGTGAAGGACAGGGAGCCCAACAGCCCCAGCATTTT.

This clonotype was counted only a few times. The chain couples TRBV6-5 to TRBJ2-1, with 7 bases matching TRBD2. The length of the CDR3 is 17 residues. Trimming at V came to 4 bases and at J to 4 bases, leaving 13 bases not matched to a gene. CDR1 and CDR2 (germline): MNHEY, SVGAGI. CDR3 loop: CASSLGRKLARYNEQFF. The CDR3 DNA is TGTGCCAGCAGTTTAGGGCGGAAACTAGCGAGGTACAATGAGCAGTTCTTC.

V is TRBV5-5 and J is TRBJ2-1, with 10 bases aligning to TRBD2. The length of the CDR3 is 16 residues. The ends lost 3 bases at V and 7 bases at J; junction bases unmatched: 10. Germline assignment: CDR1 SGHKS and CDR2 YYEKEE (reference sequence). The CDR3 sequence is CASSSLLAGVMNEQFF. The CDR3, as DNA: TGTGCCAGCAGCTCCCTTCTAGCGGGAGTAATGAATGAGCAGTTCTTC.

The V gene is TRBV9, the J gene TRBJ2-5; TRBD2 agrees at 7 bases. J gave up 5 bases and V 0 bases, and 10 bases lay outside the gene matches. Germline values: CDR1 SGDLS, CDR2 YYNGEE. The CDR3 totals 16 residues. CDR3 in DNA: TGTGCCAGCAGCGTAGACGCCCAGCGGGGCTGGGAGACCCAGTACTTC. Its translation: CASSVDAQRGWETQYF.

This chain links TRBV25-1 with TRBJ2-2, with D perhaps being TRBD1 or TRBD2 (6 bases each). This CDR3 spans 15 amino acids. Germline V gene sequence: CDR1 MGHDK, CDR2 SYGVNS. Deletions cut 5 bases from V and 7 bases from J, with 17 bases between. CDR3 DNA sequence: TGTGCCAGCAGTAAGGGGGGAAGGTCAGGCGGGGAGCTGTTTTTT. Its protein product is CASSKGGRSGGELFF.

This clonotype turned up a few times. The CDR3 protein is CASSAPGYTNIQYF. The CDR3, as DNA: TGTGCCAGCAGCGCTCCGGGATATACAAACATTCAGTACTTC. This sequence joins TRBV21-1 and TRBJ2-4; TRBD1, as called in the table, went unchecked against the DNA. TRBV21-1 is designated a pseudogene. CDR3 length: 14 residues.

This clonotype came up a few times. The chain uses TRBV20-1 and TRBJ2-1, with D tentatively TRBD1 (6 bases). This CDR3 region has 15 residues. Between the trimmed V and J ends, which lost 0 bases and 3 bases, there was a span of 12 bases. The V gene's germline CDR1 is DFQATT and CDR2 SNEGSKA (reference sequence). The CDR3 here is CSAREGTGIYNEQFF. In DNA, the CDR3 is TGCAGTGCTAGAGAAGGAACAGGGATCTACAATGAGCAGTTCTTC.

This clonotype was recorded a few times. The chain recombines TRBV4-2 with TRBJ1-2; TRBD1 matches at 9 bases. With V trimmed by 3 bases and J by 0 bases, 5 bases remained unmatched. The CDR3 extends over 16 amino acids. Looked up from germline, CDR1 is LGHNA and CDR2 is YNFKEQ. The CDR3 here is CASSQVGTGPNYGYTF. CDR3 nucleotide sequence: TGTGCCAGCAGCCAGGTTGGGACAGGGCCTAACTATGGCTACACCTTC.